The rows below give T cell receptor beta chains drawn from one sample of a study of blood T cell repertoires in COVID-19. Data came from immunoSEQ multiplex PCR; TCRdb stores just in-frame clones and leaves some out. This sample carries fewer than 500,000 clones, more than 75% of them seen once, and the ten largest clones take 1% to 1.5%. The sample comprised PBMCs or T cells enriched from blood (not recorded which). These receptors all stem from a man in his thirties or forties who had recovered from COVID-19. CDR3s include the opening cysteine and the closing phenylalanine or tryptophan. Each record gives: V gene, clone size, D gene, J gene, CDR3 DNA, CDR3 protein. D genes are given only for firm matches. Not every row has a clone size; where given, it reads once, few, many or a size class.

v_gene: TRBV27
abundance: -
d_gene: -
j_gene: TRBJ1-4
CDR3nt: TGTGCCAGCAGACGAAAAAGTCCCAGGGAAAAACTGTTTTTT
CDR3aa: CASRRKSPREKLFF

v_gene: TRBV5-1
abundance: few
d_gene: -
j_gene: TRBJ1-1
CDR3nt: TGCGCCAGCACCCCAGCGTCAATGAACACTGAAGCTTTCTTT
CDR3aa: CASTPASMNTEAFF

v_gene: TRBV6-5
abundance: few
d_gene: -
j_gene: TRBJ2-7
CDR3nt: TGTGCCAGCAGTCATATGCCGAGGGATTTTAACGAGCAGTACTTC
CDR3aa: CASSHMPRDFNEQYF

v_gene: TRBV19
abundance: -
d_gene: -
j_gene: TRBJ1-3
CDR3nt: TGTGCCAGTAGTACGACTTACAGGGCCAGCTCTGGAAACACCATATATTTT
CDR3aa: CASSTTYRASSGNTIYF

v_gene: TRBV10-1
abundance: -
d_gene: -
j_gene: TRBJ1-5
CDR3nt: TGCGCCAGCAGTCCTGACAGAAATCAGCCCCAGCATTTT
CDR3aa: CASSPDRNQPQHF

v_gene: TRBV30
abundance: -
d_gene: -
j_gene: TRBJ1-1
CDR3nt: TGTGCCTGGAGTGTACGGTACACTGAAGCTTTCTTT
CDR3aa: CAWSVRYTEAFF

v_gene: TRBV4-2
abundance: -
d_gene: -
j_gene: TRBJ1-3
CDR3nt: TGTGCCAGCAGCCAAGAGAGGGGGACTGGAAACACCATATATTTT
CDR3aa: CASSQERGTGNTIYF

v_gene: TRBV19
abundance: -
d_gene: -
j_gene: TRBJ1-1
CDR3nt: TGTGCCACCACGGCAGGGACAACCTCTCTGAACACTGAAGCTTTCTTT
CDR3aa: CATTAGTTSLNTEAFF

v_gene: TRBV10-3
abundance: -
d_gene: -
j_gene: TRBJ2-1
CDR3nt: TGTGCCATCAGGGTAGACTTAAGCTCCTACAATGAGCAGTTCTTC
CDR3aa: CAIRVDLSSYNEQFF

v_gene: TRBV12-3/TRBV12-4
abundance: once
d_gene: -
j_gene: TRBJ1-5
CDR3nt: TGTGCCAGCAGTTTAGCGTCAGGACAGCCCCAGCATTTT
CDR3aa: CASSLASGQPQHF

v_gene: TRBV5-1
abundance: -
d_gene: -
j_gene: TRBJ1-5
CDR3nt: TGCGCCAGCAGCTTCAACGGGGGTAGCAATCAGCCCCAGCATTTT
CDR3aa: CASSFNGGSNQPQHF

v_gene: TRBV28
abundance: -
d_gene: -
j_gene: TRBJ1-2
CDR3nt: TGTGCCAGCAGTTTGATAGGGGCGCGTGACTATGGCTACACCTTC
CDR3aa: CASSLIGARDYGYTF

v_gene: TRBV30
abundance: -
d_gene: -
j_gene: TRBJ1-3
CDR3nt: TGTGCCAACCGCGGGGTAGAGTGGAACACCATATATTTT
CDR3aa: CANRGVEWNTIYF

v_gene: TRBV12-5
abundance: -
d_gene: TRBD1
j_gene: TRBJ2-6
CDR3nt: TGTGCTAGTGGTCACGGGACAGGGGGCCTCTCTGGGGCCAACGTCCTGACTTTC
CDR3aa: CASGHGTGGLSGANVLTF

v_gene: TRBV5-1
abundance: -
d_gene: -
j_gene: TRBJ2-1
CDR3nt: TGCGCCAGCACGACTCCCGGATCGATCAACAATGAGCAGTTCTTC
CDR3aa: CASTTPGSINNEQFF

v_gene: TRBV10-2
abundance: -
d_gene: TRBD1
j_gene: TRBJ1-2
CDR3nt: TGCGCCAGCAGTGACAGACAGGGAAGGAACGGCGGCTACACCTTC
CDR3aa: CASSDRQGRNGGYTF

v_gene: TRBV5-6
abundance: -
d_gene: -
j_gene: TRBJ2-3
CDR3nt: TGTGCCAGCAGCTTGGACGAGAGCGGCACGCAGTATTTT
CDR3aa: CASSLDESGTQYF

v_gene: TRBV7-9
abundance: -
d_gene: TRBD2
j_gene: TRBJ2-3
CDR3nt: TGTGCCAGCAGCTTGACTAGCGGGGTGGCAGATACGCAGTATTTT
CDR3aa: CASSLTSGVADTQYF

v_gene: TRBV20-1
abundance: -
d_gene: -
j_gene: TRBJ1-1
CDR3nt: TGCAGTGCTAGATCTCCGGTAGCTTTCTTT
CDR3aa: CSARSPVAFF

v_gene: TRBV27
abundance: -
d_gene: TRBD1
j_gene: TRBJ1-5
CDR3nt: TGTGCCAGCAGGACAGGGGAACTCAATCAGCCCCAGCATTTT
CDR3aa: CASRTGELNQPQHF

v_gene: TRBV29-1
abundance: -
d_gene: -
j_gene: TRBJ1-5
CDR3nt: TGCAGCGTTGATGCGGGGGGGAATCAGCCCCAGCATTTT
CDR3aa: CSVDAGGNQPQHF

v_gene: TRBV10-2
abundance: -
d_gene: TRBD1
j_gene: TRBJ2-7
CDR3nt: TGCGCCAGTAGGGACAGACGTTACGAGCAGTACTTC
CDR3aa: CASRDRRYEQYF

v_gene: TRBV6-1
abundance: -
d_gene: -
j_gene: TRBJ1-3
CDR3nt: TGTGCCAGCAGTGACGGGGGATTCTCTGGAAACACCATATATTTT
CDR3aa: CASSDGGFSGNTIYF

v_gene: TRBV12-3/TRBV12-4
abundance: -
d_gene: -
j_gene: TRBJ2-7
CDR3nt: TGTGCCAGCAGTCCGCGAACCTACGAGCAGTACTTC
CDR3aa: CASSPRTYEQYF

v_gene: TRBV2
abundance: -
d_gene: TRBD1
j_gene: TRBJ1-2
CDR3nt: TGTGCCAGCAGAGGGGACAGCTACCTCTATGGCTACACCTTC
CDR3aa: CASRGDSYLYGYTF

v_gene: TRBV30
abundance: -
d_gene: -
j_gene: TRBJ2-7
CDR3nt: TGTGCCTACGCGACAGGTTCTCCCTACGAGCAGTACTTC
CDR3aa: CAYATGSPYEQYF

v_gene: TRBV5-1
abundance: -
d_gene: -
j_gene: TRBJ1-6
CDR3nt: TGCGCCAGCAGCTTGGGTACCGGGAATTCACCCCTCCACTTT
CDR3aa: CASSLGTGNSPLHF

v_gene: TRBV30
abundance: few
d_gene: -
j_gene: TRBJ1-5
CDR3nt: TGTGCCTGGAGGGCAGGGTCCCCCAATCAGCCCCAGCATTTT
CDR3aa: CAWRAGSPNQPQHF

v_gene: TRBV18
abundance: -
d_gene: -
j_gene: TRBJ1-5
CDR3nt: TGTGCCAGCTCACCAAGCAGGGTGGGCAATCAGCCCCAGCATTTT
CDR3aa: CASSPSRVGNQPQHF

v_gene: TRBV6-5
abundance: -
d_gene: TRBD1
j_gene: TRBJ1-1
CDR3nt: TGTGCCAGCAGCGCAGGGGGCCCTTGGAACACTGAAGCTTTCTTT
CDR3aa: CASSAGGPWNTEAFF

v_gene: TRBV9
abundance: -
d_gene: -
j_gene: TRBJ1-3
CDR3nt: TGTGCCAGCAGCGTAGTGTCCGGGTCTGGAAACACCATATATTTT
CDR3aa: CASSVVSGSGNTIYF

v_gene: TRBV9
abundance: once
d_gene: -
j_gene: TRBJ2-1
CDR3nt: TGTGCCAGCAGGGAGGGGGCAACCTACAATGAGCAGTTCTTC
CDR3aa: CASREGATYNEQFF

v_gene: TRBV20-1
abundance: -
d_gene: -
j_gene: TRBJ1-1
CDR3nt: TGCAGTGCAAGTAGGGGAGGCACTGAAGCTTTCTTT
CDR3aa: CSASRGGTEAFF

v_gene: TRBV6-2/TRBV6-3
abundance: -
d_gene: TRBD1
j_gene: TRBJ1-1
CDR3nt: TGTGCCAGCAGTTCCGACAGGGGTTACACTGAAGCTTTCTTT
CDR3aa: CASSSDRGYTEAFF

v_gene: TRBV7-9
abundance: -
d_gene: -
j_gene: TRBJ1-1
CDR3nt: TGTGCCAGCAGAGAAGGGGGAGGGACTGAAGCTTTCTTT
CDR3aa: CASREGGGTEAFF

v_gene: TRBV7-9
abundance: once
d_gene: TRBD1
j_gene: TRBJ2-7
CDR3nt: TGTGCCAGCAGTTCGGACAGGGCCTCCTACGAGCAGTACTTC
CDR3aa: CASSSDRASYEQYF

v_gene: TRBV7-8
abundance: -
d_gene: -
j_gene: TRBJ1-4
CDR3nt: TGTGCCAGCACCCAAGCCAGGACTACGGCCGAAAAACTGTTTTTT
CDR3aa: CASTQARTTAEKLFF

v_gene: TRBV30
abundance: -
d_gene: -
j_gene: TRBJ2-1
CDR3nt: TGTGCCTGGAGTCGGGGAGGGGGCTCCTACAATGAGCAGTTCTTC
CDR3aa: CAWSRGGGSYNEQFF

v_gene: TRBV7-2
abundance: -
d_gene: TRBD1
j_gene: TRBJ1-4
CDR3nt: TGTGCCAGCAGCATTGACAGGGGCGGTGAAAAACTGTTTTTT
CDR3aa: CASSIDRGGEKLFF

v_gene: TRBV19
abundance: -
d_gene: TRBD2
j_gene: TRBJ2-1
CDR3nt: TGTGCCAGTAGTATCGGGGGGGAGCAGTTCTTC
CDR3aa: CASSIGGEQFF

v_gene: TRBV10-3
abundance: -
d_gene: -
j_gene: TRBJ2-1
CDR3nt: TGTGCCATCAGTGAGTCGGGGGGGGCGACAACGGTCAATGAGCAGTTCTTC
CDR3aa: CAISESGGATTVNEQFF

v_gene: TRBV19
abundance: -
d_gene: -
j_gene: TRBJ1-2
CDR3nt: TGTGCCAGTAGTGAATCCAGGGGTTTTGGCTACACCTTC
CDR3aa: CASSESRGFGYTF

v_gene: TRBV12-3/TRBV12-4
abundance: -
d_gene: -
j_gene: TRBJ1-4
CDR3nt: TGTGCCAGCAGCCGGGGATGGGAACTGTTTTTT
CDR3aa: CASSRGWELFF

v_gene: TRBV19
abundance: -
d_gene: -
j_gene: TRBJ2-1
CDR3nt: TGTGCCAGTAGTCAGGATTGGCGCAATGAGCAGTTCTTC
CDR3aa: CASSQDWRNEQFF

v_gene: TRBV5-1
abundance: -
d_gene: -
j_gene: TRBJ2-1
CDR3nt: TGCGCCAGCAGCTTGGGTAATGTCAATGAGCAGTTCTTC
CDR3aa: CASSLGNVNEQFF

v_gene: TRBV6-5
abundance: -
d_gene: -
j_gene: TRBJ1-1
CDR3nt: TGTGCCAGCAGTTACGCTGGGGCGTCAGCTTTCTTT
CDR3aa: CASSYAGASAFF

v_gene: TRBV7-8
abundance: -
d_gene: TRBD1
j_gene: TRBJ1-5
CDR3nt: TGTGCCAGCAGCTTAACAGGGGGGAATCAGCCCCAGCATTTT
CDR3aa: CASSLTGGNQPQHF

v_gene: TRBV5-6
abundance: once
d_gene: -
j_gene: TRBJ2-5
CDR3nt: TGTGCCAGCAGCTTAAGACAGCAAGAGACCCAGTACTTC
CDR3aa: CASSLRQQETQYF

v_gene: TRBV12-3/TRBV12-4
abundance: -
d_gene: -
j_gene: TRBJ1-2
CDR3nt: TGTGCCAGCAGTTTAAGGCGGAACTATGGCTACACCTTC
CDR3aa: CASSLRRNYGYTF

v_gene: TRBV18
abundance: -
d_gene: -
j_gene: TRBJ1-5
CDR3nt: TGTGCCAGCTCACGGACAGAAGGGAGCAATCAGCCCCAGCATTTT
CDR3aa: CASSRTEGSNQPQHF

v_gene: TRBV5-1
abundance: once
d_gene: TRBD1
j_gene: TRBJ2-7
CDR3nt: TGCGCCAGCAGCTTCGACAGGGGGGAGCAGTACTTC
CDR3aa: CASSFDRGEQYF

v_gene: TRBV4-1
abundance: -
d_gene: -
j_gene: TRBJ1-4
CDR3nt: TGCGCCAGCACCCGCGCCATTTCGCAGGGGCCTGAAAAACTGTTTTTT
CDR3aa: CASTRAISQGPEKLFF

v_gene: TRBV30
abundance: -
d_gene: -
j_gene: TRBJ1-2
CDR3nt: TGTGCCTGGAGTGACTTAACGGGATTCTATGGCTACACCTTC
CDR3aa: CAWSDLTGFYGYTF

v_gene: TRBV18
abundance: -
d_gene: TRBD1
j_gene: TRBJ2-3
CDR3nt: TGTGCCAGCTCACCACCGAACAGGGGCGGAGATACGCAGTATTTT
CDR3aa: CASSPPNRGGDTQYF

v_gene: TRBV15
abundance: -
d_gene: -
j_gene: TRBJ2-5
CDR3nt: TGTGCCACCAGCAGAGATCCCGGACAGCAAGAGACCCAGTACTTC
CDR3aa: CATSRDPGQQETQYF

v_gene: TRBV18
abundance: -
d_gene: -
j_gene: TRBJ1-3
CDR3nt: TGTGCCAGCTCACCGATCGTGGGGGGGTCTGGAAACACCATATATTTT
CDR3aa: CASSPIVGGSGNTIYF

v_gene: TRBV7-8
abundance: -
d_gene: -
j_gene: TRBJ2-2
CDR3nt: TGTGCCAGCATCCCTACGGCGGTCACCGGGGAGCTGTTTTTT
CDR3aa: CASIPTAVTGELFF